The clone carrying this TCR beta chain was recorded once. This sample was included in a study of control samples from healthy donors and cancer patients. Germline CDR1 is GTSNPN and CDR2 is SVGIG (reference sequence). V lost 5 bases and J lost 8, with 19 bases in between. This CDR3 has 14 amino acids. TCRdb's table, derived via immunoSEQ multiplex PCR, lists solely in-frame clones and lacks some. The sample consists of some 67,000 clones, roughly 86% of them appearing once. The specimen sequenced was PBMCs. The TCR sequence derives from a woman aged 45-65 years with head and neck cancer. This chain uses TRBV30 with TRBJ2-1; either TRBD1 or TRBD2 may fit D (6 bases each). The chain's CDR3 is CAWGTSRGGDEQFF. The DNA of the CDR3 is TGTGCCTGGGGCACTAGCAGGGGCGGCGATGAGCAGTTCTTC.